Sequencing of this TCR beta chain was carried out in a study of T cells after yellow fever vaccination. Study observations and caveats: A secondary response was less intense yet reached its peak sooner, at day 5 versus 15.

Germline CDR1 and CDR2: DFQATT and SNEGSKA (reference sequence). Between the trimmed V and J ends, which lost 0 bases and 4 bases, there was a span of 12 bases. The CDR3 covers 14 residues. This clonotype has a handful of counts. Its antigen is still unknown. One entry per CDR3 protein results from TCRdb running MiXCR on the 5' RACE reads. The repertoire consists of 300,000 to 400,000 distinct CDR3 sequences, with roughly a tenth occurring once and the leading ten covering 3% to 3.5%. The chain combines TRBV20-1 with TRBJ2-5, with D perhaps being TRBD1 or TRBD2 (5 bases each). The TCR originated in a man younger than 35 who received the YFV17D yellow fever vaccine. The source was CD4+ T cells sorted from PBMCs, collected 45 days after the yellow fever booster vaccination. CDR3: CSARDWGYGETQYF. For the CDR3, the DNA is TGCAGTGCTAGAGACTGGGGGTACGGAGAGACCCAGTACTTC.